This T cell receptor (beta chain) was sequenced during a study of neoadjuvant anti-PD-1 for oral cavity cancer. About the study: Patients without progression received a fourth nivolumab dose around day 43, then surgical resection on days 50-56.

Concerning this clone: The antigen is unknown.

V gave up 5 bases and J gave up 0 bases, with 11 bases separating them. The length of the CDR3 is 16 residues. The germline V gene encodes CDR1 SGHTA and CDR2 FQGNSA. The assay was immunoSEQ multiplex PCR, and TCRdb's table has in-frame clones only and misses some. Here the sample spans approximately 15,000 clones, roughly 70% being singletons. Regarding the study as a whole: With three patients per group, TCR findings need larger cohorts. Higher pretreatment Treg/Th17 ratios tracked higher pretreatment blood clonality.

The source material was PBMCs, sampled before nivolumab (anti-PD-1) treatment. The receptor was isolated from a person aged 35-79 years with oral cavity squamous cell carcinoma. The chain joins TRBV7-2 to TRBJ2-6; D is perhaps TRBD2 (5 bases). The CDR3 region has the DNA TGTGCCAGCAGCCGCCGGGGTTCCTCTGGGGCCAACGTCCTGACTTTC. Translated: CASSRRGSSGANVLTF.